This T cell receptor (beta chain) was sequenced for a study of Ad26.COV2.S vaccination and SARS-CoV-2 variants. Study information: In the study, Ad26.COV2.S was injected intramuscularly once, or twice 56 days apart. Study observations and caveats: Placebo recipients trailed vaccine recipients in spike-specific TCR breadth.

Regarding treatment: 19 received Ad26.COV2.S at low or high dose, single or two shots; 5 received placebo; per-sample allocation not given. Sampling occurred on day 63 after the first vaccine or placebo injection. Boston provided a donor who was an adult aged 18-55 years. The protocol was immunoSEQ multiplex PCR, while the TCRdb copy is restricted to in-frame clones and leaves out a portion. The table has 440,000 or so clones, roughly 88% seen once; the top ten hold approximately 4.5%. Germline-derived CDR1 and CDR2 are SGHRS and YFSETQ. V lost 1 base to trimming and J lost 0 bases; unmatched junction nucleotides: 18. The CDR3 contains 22 residues. As to this clone: Its antigen is unidentified.

The clonotype comes from a person aged 18-65 years who received the Ad26.COV2.S COVID-19 vaccine or a placebo. The specimen was peripheral blood, collected in a trial of Ad26.COV2.S vaccine versus placebo. The chain is built from TRBV5-1 and TRBJ2-5, with TRBD2 identical over 13 bases. DNA of the CDR3: TGCGCCAGCAGCTTGTGGGGGACAATAGGACTAGCGGGAGAGGAGTACCAAGAGACCCAGTACTTC. Translated, it gives CASSLWGTIGLAGEEYQETQYF.